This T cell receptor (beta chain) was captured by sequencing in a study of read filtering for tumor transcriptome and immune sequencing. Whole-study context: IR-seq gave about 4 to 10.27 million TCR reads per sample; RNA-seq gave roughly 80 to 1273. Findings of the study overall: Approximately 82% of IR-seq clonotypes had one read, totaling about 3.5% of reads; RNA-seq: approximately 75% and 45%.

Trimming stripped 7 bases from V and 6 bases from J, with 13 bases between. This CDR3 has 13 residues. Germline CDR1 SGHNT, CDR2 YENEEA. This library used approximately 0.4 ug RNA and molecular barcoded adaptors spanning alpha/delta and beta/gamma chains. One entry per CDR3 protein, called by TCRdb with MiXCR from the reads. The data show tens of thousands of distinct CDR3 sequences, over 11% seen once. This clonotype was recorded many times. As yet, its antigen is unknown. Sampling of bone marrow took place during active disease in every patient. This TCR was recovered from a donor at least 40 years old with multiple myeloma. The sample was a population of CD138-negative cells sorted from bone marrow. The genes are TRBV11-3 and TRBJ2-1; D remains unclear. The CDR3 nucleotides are TGTGCCAGCACCCTAGATCCGGTCAATGAGCAGTTCTTC. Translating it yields CASTLDPVNEQFF.